What follows are 26 T cell receptor beta chains derived from one specimen sequenced in a study of shared clonotypes between healthy human individuals. Here immunoSEQ multiplex PCR was the method, and the copy in TCRdb shows in-frame clones only, minus some. The table shows 90,000 to 100,000 clones, with around half occurring only once. Sequencing used PBMCs. All receptors come from a woman in her forties in good health. Some clones in this sample may be carry-over from other donors' samples.

Ten or more counts support this clone. This chain connects TRBV18 to TRBJ2-1; D is possibly TRBD1 (5 bases). V shed 3 bases and J shed 2 bases, with 11 bases lying between them. The CDR3 consists of 15 residues. The germline V gene has CDR1 KGHSH and CDR2 LQKENI. The CDR3 sequence: CASSPQGSTYNEQFF. The CDR3 DNA reads TGTGCCAGCTCACCGCAGGGCTCAACCTACAATGAGCAGTTCTTC.

This chain connects TRBV5-4 to TRBJ2-7; D might be TRBD1 or TRBD2, each matching 6 bases. The CDR3 runs 15 residues. Trimming cost V 0 bases and J 0 bases, with 10 bases left between them. Germline V gene sequence: CDR1 SGHNT, CDR2 YYREEE (reference sequence). The DNA of the CDR3 is TGTGCCAGCAGCTTGGGAGGGGGGAGCTCCTACGAGCAGTACTTC. Translated: CASSLGGGSSYEQYF.

This chain uses TRBV30 with TRBJ2-3; no definite D call. Germline-derived CDR1 and CDR2 are GTSNPN and SVGIG (reference sequence). The CDR3 is 12 residues long. The V and J ends lost 4 bases and 0 bases respectively, with 5 bases between them. The CDR3 region has the DNA TGTGCCTGGAACCCTAGCACAGATACGCAGTATTTT. This translates into CAWNPSTDTQYF.

The rearrangement uses TRBV29-1 and TRBJ1-2, with TRBD1 as a possible D gene (6 bases). This CDR3 contains 12 residues. V was trimmed by 3 bases and J by 4 bases, leaving 9 bases between them. Germline V gives CDR1 SQVTM, CDR2 ANQGSEA. The CDR3 DNA reads as TGCAGCGTTGAGTCGGGGGCCTATGGCTACACCTTC. Translating it yields CSVESGAYGYTF.

Ten or more counts support this clone. The V call is TRBV7-9, the J call TRBJ1-4; 9 bases are a match to TRBD1. Germline CDR1 SEHNR, CDR2 FQNEAQ (reference sequence). The CDR3 is made up of 18 amino acids. The ends lost 5 bases at V and 11 bases at J; junction bases unmatched: 21. This CDR3 reads CASSDRTGTGSTRHKLFF. In nucleotides, the CDR3 is TGTGCCAGCAGCGACCGGACCGGGACAGGGTCAACCCGTCATAAACTGTTTTTT.

Turning to this clone: Germline and junction disagree at one end, which may indicate a read error. The chain uses TRBV27 and TRBJ2-2; TRBD2 might be the D (5 bases). The germline gives CDR1 MNHEY, CDR2 SMNVEV (reference sequence). CDR3 length: 16 amino acids. The CDR3 DNA sequence: TGTGCCGGCAGTTTACAGCGGACGGTTATCACCGGGGAGCTGTTTTTT. Translated: CAGSLQRTVITGELFF.

This clone has only a few counts. V usage is TRBV14 and J usage is TRBJ2-7; 14 bases are shared with TRBD2. This CDR3 is built from 19 residues. Per germline, CDR1 SGHDN and CDR2 FVKESK. V gave up 0 bases and J gave up 4 bases; unmatched junction bases: 11. In nucleotides, the CDR3 is TGTGCCAGCAGCCAAGATCGATGGAAGACTAGCGGGAGGGCTTACGAGCAGTACTTC. As protein: CASSQDRWKTSGRAYEQYF. Drawing the rest from reference TRBV14 and TRBJ2-7, the complete variable domain is EAGVTQFPSHSVIEKGQTVTLRCDPISGHDNLYWYRRVMGKEIKFLLHFVKESKQDESGMPNNRFLAERTGGTYSTLKVQPAELEDSGVYFCASSQDRWKTSGRAYEQYFGPGTRLTVT.

This chain connects TRBV20-1 to TRBJ2-5, with D possibly called TRBD1 or TRBD2 (5 bases each). V lost 5 bases and J 11 bases, leaving 15 bases between the germline ends. The CDR3 runs to 11 residues. Germline V gives CDR1 DFQATT, CDR2 SNEGSKA (reference sequence). The CDR3 DNA is TGCAGTGCTGGGGGTCCCCTGGAGCAGTACTTC. Translation gives CSAGGPLEQYF.

At least ten counts were recorded for this clone. V usage is TRBV11-2 and J usage is TRBJ1-4; D not resolved. V was shortened by 5 bases and J by 8 bases, with 15 bases between the two germline ends. The CDR3 extends over 14 amino acids. Germline loops: CDR1 SGHAT, CDR2 FQNNGV. CDR3 nucleotides: TGTGCCAGCAGCCGGGGATATCAAGGGGAAAAACTGTTTTTT. Translation: CASSRGYQGEKLFF.

The chain is built from TRBV5-4 and TRBJ2-2, with 8 bases fitting TRBD1. The CDR3 runs to 16 residues. The germline V gene has CDR1 SGHNT and CDR2 YYREEE (reference sequence). V gave up 1 base and J gave up 4 bases; unmatched junction bases: 6. CDR3 protein: CASSLNRGAGTGELFF. Written as DNA, the CDR3 is TGTGCCAGCAGCTTGAACAGGGGGGCGGGCACCGGGGAGCTGTTTTTT.

The chain carries TRBV27 and TRBJ1-2; TRBD1 agrees at 10 bases. CDR3 length: 16 amino acids. Looked up from germline, CDR1 is MNHEY and CDR2 is SMNVEV (reference sequence). V shed 5 bases, J shed 7 bases, and the junction held 13 bases outside the gene matches. CDR3 sequence reads: CASSVLGGTGDFGYTF. The CDR3 nucleotides read TGTGCCAGCAGTGTCCTGGGGGGGACAGGGGACTTTGGCTACACCTTC.

The chain couples TRBV2 to TRBJ2-6, with 7 bases identical to TRBD1. The CDR3 length is 15 residues. V dropped 5 bases and J dropped 2; count of bases not matched to a gene: 3. CDR1 is SNHLY and CDR2 is FYNNEI in the germline V gene. CDR3 loop: CASSRQGTGANVLTF. The CDR3 DNA follows: TGTGCCAGCAGTCGACAGGGAACTGGGGCCAACGTCCTGACTTTC.

The chain combines TRBV4-3 with TRBJ2-7; D is perhaps TRBD1 (5 bases). This CDR3 has 15 residues. Looked up from germline, CDR1 is LGHNA and CDR2 is YSLEER. Between the trimmed V and J ends, which lost 0 bases and 1 base, there was a span of 10 bases. The CDR3 DNA is TGCGCCAGCAGCCAAGAAGCCAGGGCATCCTACGAGCAGTACTTC. Translating gives CASSQEARASYEQYF.

The table lists this clone with a few counts. The chain uses TRBV7-9 and TRBJ2-2; D is unresolved. Looked up from germline, CDR1 is SEHNR and CDR2 is FQNEAQ (reference sequence). Between the trimmed V and J ends, which lost 5 bases and 8 bases, there was a span of 12 bases. The CDR3 spans 13 residues. CDR3: CASSPHTIGELFF. The CDR3 nucleotides are TGTGCCAGCAGCCCTCATACAATAGGGGAGCTGTTTTTT.

This clone was recorded many times. The DNA for the CDR3 is TGCGCCACTACAAGCGGCGGTGAGCAGTTCTTC. It specifies CATTSGGEQFF. V is TRBV10-2 and J is TRBJ2-1; a weak D match, TRBD2 (5 bases). Per the germline V gene, CDR1 is WSHSY and CDR2 is SAAADI. Trimming removed 10 bases from V and 9 bases from J, with 13 bases in between. The CDR3 is made up of 11 amino acids.

CDR3 bases: TGTGCCAGCAGCTTAGATGTCGCGACTAGAGATGGCTACACCTTC. This sequence encodes CASSLDVATRDGYTF. V gene TRBV11-2 combines with J gene TRBJ1-2; D is unclear. V lost 0 bases to trimming and J lost 6 bases, with 14 bases between them. Germline CDR1 is SGHAT and CDR2 is FQNNGV. There are 15 residues in the CDR3. The whole variable domain, filled in from reference TRBV11-2 and TRBJ1-2, reads EAGVAQSPRYKIIEKRQSVAFWCNPISGHATLYWYQQILGQGPKLLIQFQNNGVVDDSQLPKDRFSAERLKGVDSTLKIQPAKLEDSAVYLCASSLDVATRDGYTFGSGTRLTVV.

This clone was seen only a few times. The chain joins TRBV7-9 to TRBJ2-5; maybe TRBD2 (6 bases). V dropped 1 base and J dropped 5 bases, with 11 bases sitting between them. The CDR3 totals 14 residues. Germline-derived CDR1 and CDR2 are SEHNR and FQNEAQ (reference sequence). CDR3 amino acids: CASSLGEVGETQYF. The CDR3 coding sequence is TGTGCCAGCAGCTTAGGGGAGGTTGGTGAGACCCAGTACTTC.

This clone was counted only a few times. This chain joins TRBV11-2 and TRBJ2-2; tentatively, D is TRBD2 (6 bases). CDR1 is SGHAT, CDR2 FQNNGV, per germline. The CDR3 has 17 amino acids. Trimming stripped 2 bases from V and 3 bases from J, with 16 bases between. In DNA, the CDR3 is TGTGCCAGCAGCTTAAATAAGTGGGCTAGCGACACCGGGGAGCTGTTTTTT. The encoded protein is CASSLNKWASDTGELFF.

Only a few counts were recorded for this clone. The gene calls are TRBV7-2 and TRBJ2-7, with 10 bases fitting TRBD2. The CDR3 spans 14 residues. CDR1 is SGHTA and CDR2 is FQGNSA in the germline V gene. V gave up 6 bases and J gave up 3 bases; unmatched junction bases: 5. CDR3 DNA: TGTGCCAGCAGATCAGCGGGAGGGAACTACGAGCAGTACTTC. Amino acids: CASRSAGGNYEQYF. Supplemented by reference TRBV7-2 and TRBJ2-7, the full variable domain reads GAGVSQSPSNKVTEKGKDVELRCDPISGHTALYWYRQSLGQGLEFLIYFQGNSAPDKSGLPSDRFSAERTGGSVSTLTIQRTQQEDSAVYLCASRSAGGNYEQYFGPGTRLTVT.

The gene calls are TRBV7-9 and TRBJ2-1; D gene ambiguous. This CDR3 is 11 amino acids long. V was clipped by 8 bases and J by 7 bases, with 9 bases between them. Germline V CDR1 and CDR2: SEHNR, FQNEAQ (reference sequence). CDR3 region: CASLVGNEQFF. In DNA form, the CDR3 reads TGTGCCAGCCTAGTTGGAAATGAGCAGTTCTTC.

The rearrangement links TRBV28 to TRBJ1-2; D gene uncertain. This CDR3 spans 12 amino acids. Germline V gene data show CDR1 as MDHEN and CDR2 as SYDVKM. V was clipped by 6 bases and J by 3 bases, with 8 bases between them. CDR3 residues: CASRGDHYGYTF. The CDR3 DNA sequence: TGTGCCAGCAGGGGCGACCACTATGGCTACACCTTC.

V and J are TRBV5-1 and TRBJ2-3; D remains ambiguous. The V gene lost 0 bases and the J gene lost 6 bases, with 8 bases spanning the gap. Germline V CDR1 and CDR2: SGHRS, YFSETQ. This CDR3 is built from 13 residues. This CDR3 is CASSLGSGDTQYF. DNA for the CDR3: TGCGCCAGCAGCTTGGGCAGTGGGGATACGCAGTATTTT. The whole variable domain, filled in from reference TRBV5-1 and TRBJ2-3, reads KAGVTQTPRYLIKTRGQQVTLSCSPISGHRSVSWYQQTPGQGLQFLFEYFSETQRNKGNFPGRFSGRQFSNSRSEMNVSTLELGDSALYLCASSLGSGDTQYFGPGTRLTVL.

This chain uses TRBV6-6 with TRBJ1-3; maybe TRBD1 (6 bases). Germline lookup yields CDR1 MNHNY and CDR2 SVGAGI (reference sequence). With 10 bases removed from V and 1 base from J, the gap between germline ends came to 11 bases. CDR3 length: 13 amino acids. The DNA for the CDR3 is TGTGCCATCAAACAGGGTTCTGGAAACACCATATATTTT. Protein: CAIKQGSGNTIYF.

This chain joins TRBV9 and TRBJ2-7, with D hard to call. Trimming took off 0 bases at V and 4 bases at J, with 14 bases between the two ends. Per germline, CDR1 SGDLS and CDR2 YYNGEE. The CDR3 is 15 residues long. CDR3 sequence reads: CASSVEAQNVYEQYF. The DNA for the CDR3 is TGTGCCAGCAGCGTAGAGGCGCAGAACGTATACGAGCAGTACTTC.

This clone was detected ten times or more. This sequence joins TRBV15 and TRBJ2-7, with D possibly matching TRBD2 (6 bases). The CDR3 is made up of 11 amino acids. V was shortened by 8 bases and J by 4 bases, with 9 bases between the two germline ends. Germline values: CDR1 LNHNV, CDR2 YYDKDF (reference sequence). The CDR3 loop reads CATGTLYEQYF. The CDR3 DNA follows: TGTGCCACCGGGACTTTGTACGAGCAGTACTTC.

This clone has at least ten counts. V usage is TRBV7-2 and J usage is TRBJ2-5; the match to TRBD1 covers 8 bases. Losses at the gene ends were 6 bases for V and 5 bases for J; bases not matched to a gene: 11. Germline CDR1 is SGHTA and CDR2 is FQGNSA. The CDR3 runs 15 residues. The CDR3 loop reads CASRVRGQATETQYF. As DNA, the CDR3 is TGTGCCAGCAGAGTTAGGGGACAGGCTACGGAGACCCAGTACTTC.